This T cell receptor beta chain stems from a study of T cell responses to AZD1222 COVID-19 vaccine. As for the study in general: Investigators merged groups given second doses at roughly 4 or roughly 12 weeks. Study results and limitations: Most donors were white British and more were female, and clonal diversity was possibly underestimated.

Concerning this clone: Its antigen remains unknown.

This CDR3 contains 13 residues. Trimming took off 4 bases at V and 2 bases at J, with 8 bases between the two ends. Produced via immunoSEQ multiplex PCR; TCRdb's table is partial and in-frame only. The sample holds approximately 180,000 clones, roughly nine tenths seen once. The source is an adult in good health. The material sequenced was peripheral blood, taken on day 0 of AZD1222 vaccination. This chain links TRBV12-3 or TRBV12-4 with TRBJ1-2; D is ambiguous. CDR3 in DNA: TGTGCCAGCAGTTACGATTCCAACTATGGCTACACCTTC. Its translation: CASSYDSNYGYTF.